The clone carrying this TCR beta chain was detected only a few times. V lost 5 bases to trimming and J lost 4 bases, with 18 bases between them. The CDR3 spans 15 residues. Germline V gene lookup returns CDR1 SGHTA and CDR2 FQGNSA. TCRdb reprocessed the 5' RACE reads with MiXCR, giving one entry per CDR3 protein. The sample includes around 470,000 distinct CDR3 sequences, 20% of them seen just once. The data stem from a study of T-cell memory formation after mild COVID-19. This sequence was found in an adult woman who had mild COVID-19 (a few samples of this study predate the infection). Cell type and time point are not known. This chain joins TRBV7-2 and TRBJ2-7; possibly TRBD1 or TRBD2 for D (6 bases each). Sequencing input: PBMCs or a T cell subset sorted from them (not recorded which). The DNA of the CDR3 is TGTGCCAGCAGCCCCAGAGGGGGGCAGTTTTACGAGCAGTACTTC. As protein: CASSPRGGQFYEQYF. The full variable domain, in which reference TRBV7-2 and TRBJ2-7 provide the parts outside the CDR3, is GAGVSQSPSNKVTEKGKDVELRCDPISGHTALYWYRQSLGQGLEFLIYFQGNSAPDKSGLPSDRFSAERTGGSVSTLTIQRTQQEDSAVYLCASSPRGGQFYEQYFGPGTRLTVT.